The clone carrying this TCR beta chain was recorded a few times. The sample comes from a study of T cells after yellow fever vaccination. This CDR3 contains 15 residues. The V and J ends lost 3 bases and 5 bases respectively, with 16 bases between them. Looked up from germline, CDR1 is MGHDK and CDR2 is SYGVNS. Each CDR3 protein gets one entry after TCRdb re-called the 5' RACE reads with MiXCR. The repertoire has some 560,000 distinct CDR3 sequences, 15% to 20% of them found once; the top ten carry roughly 13%. Sequences were derived from PBMCs, sampled 15 days after the yellow fever booster vaccination. This chain uses TRBV25-1 with TRBJ2-5; D gene uncertain. This TCR came from a young man who received the YFV17D yellow fever vaccine. This chain's CDR3 is CASSDPRRSGETQYF. The CDR3 region has the DNA TGTGCCAGCAGTGACCCCCGGCGAAGTGGGGAGACCCAGTACTTC.